The entry below gives a single TCR beta chain sequence along with its context. The antigen is undetermined. The record originates from a study of long-term antiretroviral therapy in people with HIV. Study-level findings and limits: Blood dating 2004 to 2017 may reflect older ART regimens. Controls exceeded HIV repertoires in CDR3 length range.

Specimens held roughly 0.9-10 million cryopreserved PBMC prior to DNA extraction. Survey-level resolution applied to immunoSEQ assay v3.0. Measured with immunoSEQ multiplex PCR; TCRdb has only the in-frame clones, and not every one. The sample lists about 12,000 clones, under 85% occurring once. CDR3 size: 14 residues. Trimming removed 0 bases from V and 7 bases from J, with 12 bases in between. The germline V gene encodes CDR1 SGHTA and CDR2 FQGTGA. Here the sequenced sample was unsorted PBMCs, taken 0.8 years before starting antiretroviral therapy. The V call is TRBV7-3, the J call TRBJ1-2; perhaps TRBD1 as D (5 bases). The sequence came from a woman in her 40s with HIV. CDR3 sequence (DNA): TGTGCCAGCAGCTTAACGTCGACCGGGGGTGGCTACACCTTC. Its translation is CASSLTSTGGGYTF.